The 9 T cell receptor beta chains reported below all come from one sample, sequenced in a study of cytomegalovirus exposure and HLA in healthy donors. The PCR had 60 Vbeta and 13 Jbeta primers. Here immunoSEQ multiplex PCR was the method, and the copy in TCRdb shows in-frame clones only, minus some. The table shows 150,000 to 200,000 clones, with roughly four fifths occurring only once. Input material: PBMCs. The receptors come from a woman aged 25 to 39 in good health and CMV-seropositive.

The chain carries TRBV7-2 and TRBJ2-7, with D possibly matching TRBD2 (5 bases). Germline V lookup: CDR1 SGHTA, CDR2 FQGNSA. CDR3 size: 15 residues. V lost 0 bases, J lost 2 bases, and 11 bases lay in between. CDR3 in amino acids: CASSLAGRGTYEQYF. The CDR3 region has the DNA TGTGCCAGCAGCTTAGCGGGTCGAGGGACCTACGAGCAGTACTTC.

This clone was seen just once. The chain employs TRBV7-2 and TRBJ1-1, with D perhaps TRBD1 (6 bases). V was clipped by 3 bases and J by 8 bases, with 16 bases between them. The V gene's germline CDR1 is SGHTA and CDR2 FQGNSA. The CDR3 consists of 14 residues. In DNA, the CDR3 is TGTGCCAGCAGCTTGACACAGGGAGTTGGAGAAGCTTTCTTT. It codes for CASSLTQGVGEAFF.

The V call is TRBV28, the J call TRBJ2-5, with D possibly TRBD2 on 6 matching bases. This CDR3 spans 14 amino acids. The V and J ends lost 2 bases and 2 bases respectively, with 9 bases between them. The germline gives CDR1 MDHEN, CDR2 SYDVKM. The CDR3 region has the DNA TGTGCCAGCAGTTTAATGGCGGGGCAAGAGACCCAGTACTTC. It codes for CASSLMAGQETQYF.

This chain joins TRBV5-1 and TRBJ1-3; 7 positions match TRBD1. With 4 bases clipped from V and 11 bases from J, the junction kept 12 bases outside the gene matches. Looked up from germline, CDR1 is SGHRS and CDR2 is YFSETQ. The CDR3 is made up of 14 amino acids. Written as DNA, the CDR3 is TGCGCCAGCAGCCCGACAGGGCTCCGCGAGCCCATATATTTT. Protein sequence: CASSPTGLREPIYF.

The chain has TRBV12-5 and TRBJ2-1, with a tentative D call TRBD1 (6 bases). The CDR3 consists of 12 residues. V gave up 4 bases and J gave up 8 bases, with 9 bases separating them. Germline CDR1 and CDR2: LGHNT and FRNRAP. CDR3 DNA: TGTGCTAGTGGTTCACAGGGCCATGAGCAGTTCTTC. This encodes CASGSQGHEQFF.

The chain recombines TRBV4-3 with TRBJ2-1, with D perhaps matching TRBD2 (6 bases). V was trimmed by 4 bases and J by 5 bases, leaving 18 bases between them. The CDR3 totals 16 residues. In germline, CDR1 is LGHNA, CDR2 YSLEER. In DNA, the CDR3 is TGCGCCAGCAGCCGCGGGGCGAGCGGACGAAACAATGAGCAGTTCTTC. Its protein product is CASSRGASGRNNEQFF.

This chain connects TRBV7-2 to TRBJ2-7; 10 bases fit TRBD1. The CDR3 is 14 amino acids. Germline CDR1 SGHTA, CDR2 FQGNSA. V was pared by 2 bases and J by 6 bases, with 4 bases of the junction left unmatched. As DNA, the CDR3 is TGTGCCAGCAGCTTAAGACAGGGGGCTTCCGAGCAGTACTTC. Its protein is CASSLRQGASEQYF.

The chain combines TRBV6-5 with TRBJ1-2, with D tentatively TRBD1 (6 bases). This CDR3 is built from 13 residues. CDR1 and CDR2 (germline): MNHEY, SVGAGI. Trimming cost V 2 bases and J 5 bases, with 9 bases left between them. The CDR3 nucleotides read TGTGCCAGCAGTTACAGAGGACAGTATGGCTACACCTTC. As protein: CASSYRGQYGYTF.

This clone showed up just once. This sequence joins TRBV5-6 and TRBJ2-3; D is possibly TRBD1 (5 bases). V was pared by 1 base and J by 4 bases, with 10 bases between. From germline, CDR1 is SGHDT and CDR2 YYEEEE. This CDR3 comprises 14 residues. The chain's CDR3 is CASSLLGASDTQYF. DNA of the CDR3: TGTGCCAGCAGCTTGCTAGGGGCATCAGATACGCAGTATTTT.